This T cell receptor beta chain derives from a study of blood T cell repertoires in COVID-19. V was cut by 2 bases and J by 4 bases, with 12 bases left in between. This CDR3 comprises 14 residues. Germline CDR1 LGHDT, CDR2 YNNKEL (reference sequence). Original handling: By means of reference gene primer amplification, nucleated cell counts were estimated. The protocol was immunoSEQ multiplex PCR, while the TCRdb copy is restricted to in-frame clones and leaves out a portion. D and trimming were read from the DNA, whereas the V and J calls and clone size are those reported in that table. Altogether over 150,000 clones are present, around three quarters being singletons, with the ten largest covering approximately 8%.

The clonotype originates from a man aged 60-69 years with acute or convalescent COVID-19. The sequenced sample consisted of peripheral blood. The chain has TRBV3-1 (or the pseudogene TRBV3-2) and TRBJ2-7, with D tentatively TRBD1 (6 bases). The CDR3: CASSQYSQGYEQYF. The CDR3 DNA follows: TGTGCCAGCAGCCAATACTCACAGGGATACGAGCAGTACTTC.